This entry describes one TCR beta chain. Antigen unknown. The CDR3 has 15 residues. Trimming removed 0 bases from V and 2 bases from J; junction bases left unmatched: 3. Per germline, CDR1 ENHRY and CDR2 SYGVKD. Method: immunoSEQ multiplex PCR; TCRdb's copy keeps in-frame clones and lacks some. The data contain about 96,000 clones, under 85% of them singletons. The entry originates in a study of OX40 agonist ivuxolimab in advanced cancers. Study-level background: Anti-PD-1, anti-PD-L1 or anti-CTLA-4 therapy given earlier was allowed, and roughly 40% had some.

Findings and caveats of the study: Certain nonresponders additionally had low normalized T-cell clonal expansion. Still undetermined is the antigen specificity of the expanded peripheral T cells. Clones of CD4+ and CD8+ blood T cells grew by week 6 at doses of 0.1 to 3.0 mg/kg.

The sequence was obtained from an adult with an advanced solid tumor such as melanoma, head and neck, liver or kidney cancer. V and J are TRBV10-3 and TRBJ1-2, with TRBD1 matching 7 bases. The sequencing here drew on CD4+ or CD8+ T cells sorted from blood, taken in a trial of the OX40 agonist ivuxolimab. CDR3: CAISESGQKNYGYTF. The CDR3 DNA is TGTGCCATCAGTGAGTCGGGACAGAAGAACTATGGCTACACCTTC.